Presented here are 19 T cell receptor beta chains from one specimen sequenced in a study of CD8 T cells in ankylosing spondylitis. TCRdb called the 5' RACE reads again in MiXCR, with one record for every CDR3 protein. The sample includes roughly 240,000 distinct CDR3 sequences, under 35% of them seen just once. Source material: blood, either unsorted or a sorted T cell fraction (not recorded which). These receptor sequences come from a male donor with ankylosing spondylitis or in good health (not recorded which).

The rearrangement links TRBV19 to TRBJ2-2; 7 bases are a match to TRBD1. V trimming: 5 bases; J trimming: 6 bases; junction bases outside the gene matches: 9. The CDR3 spans 15 residues. Germline loops: CDR1 LNHDA, CDR2 SQIVND (reference sequence). Written as DNA, the CDR3 is TGTGCCAGTAGTGCCGGACAGGTTGGGGCCGGGGAGCTGTTTTTT. It encodes CASSAGQVGAGELFF.

This clonotype appeared a few times. The chain links TRBV10-3 to TRBJ2-7; D unresolved. V shed 0 bases and J shed 2 bases, with 8 bases lying between them. This CDR3 is built from 14 residues. The germline V gene has CDR1 ENHRY and CDR2 SYGVKD. DNA for the CDR3: TGTGCCATCAGTGAGTCCGCGGATGCCTACGAGCAGTACTTC. Translation gives CAISESADAYEQYF.

This clonotype was seen only a few times. The chain joins TRBV4-1 to TRBJ2-7; D not certain. Germline V gene data show CDR1 as MGHRA and CDR2 as YSYEKL. This CDR3 spans 14 amino acids. The V gene lost 0 bases and the J gene lost 3 bases, with 9 bases spanning the gap. CDR3 residues: CASSQDVGIYEQYF. The CDR3 region has the DNA TGCGCCAGCAGCCAAGATGTGGGGATCTACGAGCAGTACTTC.

This clonotype has more than one count but fewer than ten. The chain carries TRBV20-1 and TRBJ2-5; tentatively, D is TRBD1 (5 bases). This CDR3 spans 13 amino acids. The germline V and J ends were trimmed by 2 bases and 1 base, with 8 bases remaining between them. Germline-derived CDR1 and CDR2 are DFQATT and SNEGSKA (reference sequence). The CDR3 nucleotides read TGCAGTGCTAGAAGACAGCTCCAAGAGACCCAGTACTTC. This translates into CSARRQLQETQYF.

Here the CDR3 DNA reads TGCAGCGTCCAAGAAGGGAACACTGAAGCTTTCTTT. Translating it yields CSVQEGNTEAFF. This sequence joins TRBV29-1 and TRBJ1-1, with D unresolved. Germline assignment: CDR1 SQVTM and CDR2 ANQGSEA. This CDR3 spans 12 amino acids. The V end lost 6 bases, the J end lost 1 base, and 9 bases lay between the germline ends.

This clonotype has only a few counts. The chain employs TRBV6-1 and TRBJ1-1, with 10 bases fitting TRBD1. CDR1 and CDR2 (germline): MNHNS, SASEGT. V shed 6 bases, J shed 0 bases, and the junction held 7 bases outside the gene matches. The CDR3 extends over 16 amino acids. The CDR3 sequence is CASRDGTGVVNTEAFF. CDR3 coding DNA: TGTGCCAGCAGAGATGGGACAGGGGTTGTGAACACTGAAGCTTTCTTT.

The CDR3 DNA sequence: TGTGCCAGCAGCTGGACTAGCGGGGGGGCAGAGCAGTACTTC. It yields the protein CASSWTSGGAEQYF. The rearrangement joins TRBV11-2 to TRBJ2-7, with 15 bases matching TRBD2. The CDR3 sequence is 14 residues long. The germline gives CDR1 SGHAT, CDR2 FQNNGV. The ends lost 4 bases at V and 7 bases at J; junction bases unmatched: 2.

Only a few counts were recorded for this clonotype. CDR3 sequence: CASSLPWVGNYGYTF. CDR3 coding DNA: TGTGCCAGCAGTCTTCCCTGGGTCGGGAACTATGGCTACACCTTC. V usage is TRBV28 and J usage is TRBJ1-2; D gene uncertain. There are 15 residues in the CDR3. Trimming removed 5 bases from V and 2 bases from J, with 15 bases in between. The germline V gene encodes CDR1 MDHEN and CDR2 SYDVKM.

This chain joins TRBV20-1 and TRBJ2-5; possible D gene TRBD2, 6 bases. Trimming removed 3 bases from V and 1 base from J, with 12 bases in between. Germline V lookup: CDR1 DFQATT, CDR2 SNEGSKA (reference sequence). The CDR3 is made up of 14 amino acids. As DNA, the CDR3 is TGCAGTGCTAGGACCGCGGGGCCCCAAGAGACCCAGTACTTC. Translated, it gives CSARTAGPQETQYF.

The chain links TRBV29-1 to TRBJ2-1; D ambiguous. V shed 6 bases and J shed 4 bases, with 10 bases lying between them. The CDR3 totals 12 residues. The V gene's germline CDR1 is SQVTM and CDR2 ANQGSEA. CDR3 amino acids: CSVAGPYNEQFF. In DNA form, the CDR3 reads TGCAGCGTAGCCGGGCCATACAATGAGCAGTTCTTC.

The V and J genes are TRBV10-3 and TRBJ2-2, with 11 positions matching TRBD2. Germline trimming cut 3 bases from V and 4 bases from J; bases unmatched to any gene: 7. The CDR3 spans 17 residues. From germline, CDR1 is ENHRY and CDR2 SYGVKD. The chain's CDR3 is CAISDTSGGPATGELFF. The CDR3 DNA reads TGTGCCATCAGTGATACTAGCGGGGGCCCGGCCACCGGGGAGCTGTTTTTT.

CDR3 bases: TGTGCCACCAGTGAACCAGGCCCAGATACGCAGTATTTT. Encoded protein: CATSEPGPDTQYF. The rearrangement uses TRBV24-1 and TRBJ2-3; D unclear. Germline CDR1 is KGHDR and CDR2 is SFDVKD. The V gene lost 4 bases and the J gene lost 4 bases, with 8 bases spanning the gap. This CDR3 has 13 amino acids.

The rearrangement joins TRBV3-1 to TRBJ1-4; D is perhaps TRBD1 (5 bases). The V and J ends lost 3 bases and 3 bases respectively, with 8 bases between them. This CDR3 contains 14 residues. CDR1 and CDR2 from the germline V gene are LGHDT and YNNKEL (reference sequence). This CDR3 is CASSQRQPNEKLFF. The CDR3 DNA reads as TGTGCCAGCAGCCAGCGACAGCCTAATGAAAAACTGTTTTTT.

The rearrangement joins TRBV12-3 or TRBV12-4 to TRBJ2-2, with unresolved D. Trimming removed 5 bases from V and 10 bases from J, with 26 bases in between. The CDR3 runs to 17 residues. The CDR3 DNA reads as TGTGCCAGCAGTCTTCTAGGACGCCAGAGGAGTCGGAAGGAGCTGTTTTTT. Translated: CASSLLGRQRSRKELFF.

This clonotype appeared a few times. CDR3 loop: CASSLTVPNTEAFF. The CDR3, as DNA: TGTGCCAGCAGCCTCACGGTCCCTAACACTGAAGCTTTCTTT. The chain is built from TRBV3-1 and TRBJ1-1; no firm D call. CDR1 and CDR2 (germline): LGHDT, YNNKEL (reference sequence). V dropped 4 bases and J dropped 2 bases, with 11 bases sitting between them. This CDR3 region has 14 residues.

V and J are TRBV28 and TRBJ2-3, with D perhaps assigned TRBD1 or TRBD2 (5 bases each). This CDR3 is built from 17 residues. V was shortened by 1 base and J by 0 bases, with 14 bases between the two germline ends. Germline CDR1 and CDR2: MDHEN and SYDVKM. This chain's CDR3 is CASSLLTRDDSTDTQYF. The CDR3 DNA reads TGTGCCAGCAGTTTATTGACCCGGGACGACAGCACAGATACGCAGTATTTT.

The gene calls are TRBV5-4 and TRBJ2-5; D gene ambiguous. The CDR3 has 16 amino acids. Trimming shortened V by 0 bases and J by 4 bases, and 16 bases separated the two germline ends. From germline, CDR1 is SGHNT and CDR2 YYREEE (reference sequence). The CDR3 DNA sequence: TGTGCCAGCAGCTTGGATATAGCAGAGGCACGAGAGACCCAGTACTTC. It encodes CASSLDIAEARETQYF.

The CDR3 coding sequence is TGTGCCAGCAGCTTAGTAAGGGAACAGTGGGGCTACACCTTC. Translated, it gives CASSLVREQWGYTF. The rearrangement uses TRBV5-5 and TRBJ1-2; D unclear. V shed 2 bases and J shed 8 bases, with 16 bases lying between them. CDR1 SGHKS and CDR2 YYEKEE come from the germline V gene (reference sequence). This CDR3 region has 14 residues.

This clonotype has only a few counts. The V gene is TRBV10-3, the J gene TRBJ2-2; D is undetermined. This CDR3 contains 14 residues. From germline, CDR1 is ENHRY and CDR2 SYGVKD. V was cut by 2 bases and J by 8 bases, with 12 bases left in between. Here the CDR3 reads CAISEIGPTGELFF. The DNA of the CDR3 is TGTGCCATCAGTGAGATAGGACCCACTGGGGAGCTGTTTTTT.